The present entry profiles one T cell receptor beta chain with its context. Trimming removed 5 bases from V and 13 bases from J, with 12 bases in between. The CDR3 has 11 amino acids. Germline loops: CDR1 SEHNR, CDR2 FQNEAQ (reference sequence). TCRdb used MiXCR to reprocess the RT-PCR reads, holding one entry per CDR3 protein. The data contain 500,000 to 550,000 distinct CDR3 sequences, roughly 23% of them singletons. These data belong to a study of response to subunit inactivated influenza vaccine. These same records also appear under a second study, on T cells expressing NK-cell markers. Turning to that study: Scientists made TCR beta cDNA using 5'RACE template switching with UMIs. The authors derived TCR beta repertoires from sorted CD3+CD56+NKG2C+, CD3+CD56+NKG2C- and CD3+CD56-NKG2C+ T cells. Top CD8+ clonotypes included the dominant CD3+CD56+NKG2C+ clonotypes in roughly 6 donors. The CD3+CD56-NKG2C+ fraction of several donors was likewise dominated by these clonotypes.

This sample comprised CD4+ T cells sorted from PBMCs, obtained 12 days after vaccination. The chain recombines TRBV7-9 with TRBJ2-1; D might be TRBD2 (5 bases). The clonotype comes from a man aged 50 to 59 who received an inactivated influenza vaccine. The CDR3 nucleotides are TGTGCCAGCAGCCCCGTAAGCGGACAGTTCTTC. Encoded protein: CASSPVSGQFF.